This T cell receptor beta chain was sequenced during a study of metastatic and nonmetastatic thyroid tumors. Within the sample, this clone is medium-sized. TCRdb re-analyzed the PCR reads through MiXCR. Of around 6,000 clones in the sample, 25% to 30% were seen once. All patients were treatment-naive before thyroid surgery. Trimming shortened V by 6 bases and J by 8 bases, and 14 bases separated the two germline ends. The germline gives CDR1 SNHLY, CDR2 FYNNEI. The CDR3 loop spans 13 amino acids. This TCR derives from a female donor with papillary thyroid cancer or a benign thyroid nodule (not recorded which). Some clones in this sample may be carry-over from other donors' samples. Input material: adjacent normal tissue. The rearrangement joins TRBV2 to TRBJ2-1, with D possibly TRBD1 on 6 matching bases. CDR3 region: CASSQDSDDEQFF. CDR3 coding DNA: TGTGCCAGCAGCCAGGACAGCGACGATGAGCAGTTCTTC.